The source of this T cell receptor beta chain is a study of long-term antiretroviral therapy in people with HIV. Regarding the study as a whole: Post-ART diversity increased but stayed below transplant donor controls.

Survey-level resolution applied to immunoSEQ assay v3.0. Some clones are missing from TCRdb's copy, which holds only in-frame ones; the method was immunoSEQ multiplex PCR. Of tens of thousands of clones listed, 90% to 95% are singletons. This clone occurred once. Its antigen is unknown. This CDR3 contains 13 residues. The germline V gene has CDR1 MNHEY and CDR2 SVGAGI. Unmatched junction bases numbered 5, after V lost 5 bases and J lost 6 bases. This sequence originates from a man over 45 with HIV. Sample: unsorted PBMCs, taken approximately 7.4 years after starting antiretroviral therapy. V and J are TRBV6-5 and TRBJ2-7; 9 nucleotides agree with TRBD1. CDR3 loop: CASSRDREGEQYF. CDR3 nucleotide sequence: TGTGCCAGCAGTCGGGACAGGGAGGGCGAGCAGTACTTC.